This TCR beta chain was obtained from a study of T-cell memory formation after mild COVID-19. Study details: Largely, the TCR clusters proved donor specific.

The germline V and J ends were trimmed by 5 bases and 2 bases, with 7 bases remaining between them. The CDR3 is made up of 13 amino acids. Germline V gives CDR1 SQVTM, CDR2 ANQGSEA. 5'RACE primed at constant segments yielded TCR alpha and TCR beta cDNA libraries bearing sample barcodes and UMIs. TCRdb independently ran MiXCR on the 5' RACE reads; one entry per CDR3 protein. Seen here are 350,000 to 450,000 distinct CDR3 sequences, 20% to 25% observed once, and the top ten hold 7.5% to 10%. Overall study findings and caveats: Pre-infection memory already had some responding clones, implying cross-reactive memory joined.

Points on this clonotype: Its target is not known.

This chain joins TRBV29-1 and TRBJ2-6; D gene unclear. Material for sequencing was PBMCs or a T cell subset sorted from them (not recorded which). The sequence came from an adult woman who had mild COVID-19 (a few samples of this study predate the infection). Cell type and time point are not known. The CDR3 DNA reads as TGCAGCGTTACGTACGCTGGGGCCAACGTCCTGACTTTC. It is translated as CSVTYAGANVLTF.